The clone carrying this T cell receptor beta chain occurred once. V was clipped by 6 bases and J by 5 bases, with 16 bases between them. This CDR3 contains 14 residues. Germline loops: CDR1 SGHTA, CDR2 FQGNSA. Two negative PCRs, clearance, or symptom resolution were required of recovered Cohort 3 donors. Assay used: immunoSEQ multiplex PCR; TCRdb lists only in-frame clones, some missing. The sample contains approximately 170,000 clones, 88% of which appear only once. This entry is derived from a study of blood T cell repertoires in COVID-19. For the study at large: Sources were T cells, B-cell-depleted T cells, or PBMCs; the material itself was cDNA or gDNA.

The clonotype was recovered from a woman younger than 35 who had recovered from COVID-19. The chain carries TRBV7-2 and TRBJ1-2; tentatively, D is TRBD1 (6 bases). Sequenced input: PBMCs or T cells enriched from blood (not recorded which). Written as DNA, the CDR3 is TGTGCCAGCAGATTCCCGGGGGGGGCTTATGGCTACACCTTC. Its translation is CASRFPGGAYGYTF.